This passage covers 17 T cell receptor beta chains from one sample sequenced in a study of response to subunit inactivated influenza vaccine. TCRdb reprocessed the RT-PCR reads with MiXCR, giving one entry per CDR3 protein. The sample has 450,000 to 600,000 distinct CDR3 sequences, around 8% seen once; the top ten hold 10% to 15%. The specimen was PBMCs from blood, collected around 2 years after vaccination. Receptor source: a man aged 50 to 69 who received an inactivated influenza vaccine.

This chain uses TRBV7-2 with TRBJ2-7; possible D gene TRBD1, 6 bases. Germline V gives CDR1 SGHTA, CDR2 FQGNSA. Deletions cut 1 base from V and 5 bases from J, with 12 bases between. The CDR3 contains 14 residues. CDR3 DNA: TGTGCCAGCAGCTTAGTACTTCGACAGGACGAGCAGTACTTC. Protein: CASSLVLRQDEQYF.

Only a few counts were recorded for this clonotype. The V call is TRBV7-2, the J call TRBJ1-4; possible D gene TRBD1, 6 bases. The CDR3 loop spans 15 amino acids. Germline CDR1 SGHTA, CDR2 FQGNSA. V lost 5 bases, J lost 8 bases, and 18 bases lay in between. The CDR3 DNA sequence: TGTGCCAGCAGCCCTAGGGGGGGACGGGGGGAAAAACTGTTTTTT. Translated, it gives CASSPRGGRGEKLFF.

This clonotype was detected only once. The chain employs TRBV27 and TRBJ2-4, with D perhaps TRBD1 (6 bases). This CDR3 region has 15 residues. The V gene lost 6 bases and the J gene lost 2 bases, with 14 bases spanning the gap. Germline V gives CDR1 MNHEY, CDR2 SMNVEV (reference sequence). CDR3 region: CASSMGQFSKNIQYF. The CDR3 DNA reads TGTGCCAGCAGCATGGGACAATTCTCCAAAAACATTCAGTACTTC.

The V gene is TRBV12-3 or TRBV12-4, the J gene TRBJ2-5; a weak D match, TRBD2 (6 bases). Trimming removed 7 bases from V and 3 bases from J, with 18 bases in between. The CDR3 sequence is 15 residues long. DNA for the CDR3: TGTGCCAGCAAACGGGACTCCACACCCAAAGAGACCCAGTACTTC. It yields the protein CASKRDSTPKETQYF.

This clonotype has just a few counts. The CDR3 spells CSARERQVRGLFF. The CDR3 nucleotides read TGCAGTGCTAGAGAGCGGCAGGTGAGGGGACTGTTTTTT. V is TRBV20-1 and J is TRBJ1-4, with a tentative D call TRBD1 (5 bases). The CDR3 length is 13 residues. Germline CDR1 DFQATT, CDR2 SNEGSKA (reference sequence). V shed 0 bases and J shed 13 bases, with 15 bases lying between them.

Note on this clonotype: Its ends do not fully match the called genes, so a read error is possible. The rearrangement joins TRBV20-1 to TRBJ2-1, with 7 bases matching TRBD2. Germline CDR1 and CDR2: DFQATT and SNEGSKA (reference sequence). The CDR3 extends over 14 amino acids. This chain's CDR3 is CSAPLATSYNKQFF. The CDR3, as DNA: TGCAGTGCGCCACTAGCGACCTCCTACAATAAGCAGTTCTTC.

The chain has TRBV15 and TRBJ2-5, with D tentatively TRBD1 (6 bases). This CDR3 spans 15 amino acids. The V gene lost 2 bases and the J gene lost 5 bases, with 15 bases spanning the gap. Germline values: CDR1 LNHNV, CDR2 YYDKDF (reference sequence). CDR3: CATSRIRTARETQYF. The CDR3 nucleotides are TGTGCCACCAGCAGAATACGGACAGCCCGGGAGACCCAGTACTTC.

This clonotype turned up a few times. The chain has TRBV6-5 and TRBJ2-4; 7 bases align to TRBD1. Trimming took 10 bases from V and 1 from J; bases not matched to a gene: 13. There are 16 residues in the CDR3. In germline, CDR1 is MNHEY, CDR2 SVGAGI. Here the CDR3 DNA reads TGTGCCACGCAAGTTACAGGGGTAGGGGCCAAAAACATTCAGTACTTC. Protein sequence: CATQVTGVGAKNIQYF.

A few counts support this clonotype. The chain is built from TRBV6-5 and TRBJ1-4, with 7 bases fitting TRBD1. In germline, CDR1 is MNHEY, CDR2 SVGAGI. With V trimmed by 6 bases and J by 3 bases, 4 bases remained unmatched. The CDR3 spans 14 residues. The CDR3 sequence: CASRLGTANEKLFF. DNA of the CDR3: TGTGCCAGCAGACTCGGGACAGCTAATGAAAAACTGTTTTTT.

J is TRBJ1-1 and V is TRBV5-1, with D possibly matching TRBD1 (6 bases). Germline V gene sequence: CDR1 SGHRS, CDR2 YFSETQ. The CDR3 sequence is 21 residues long. V was shortened by 4 bases and J by 0 bases, with 31 bases between the two germline ends. The CDR3: CASSRMGGAGLLLDMNTEAFF. Written as DNA, the CDR3 is TGCGCCAGCAGCCGGATGGGGGGCGCGGGTCTTTTGCTGGACATGAACACTGAAGCTTTCTTT.

This clonotype was counted between two and nine times. This chain links TRBV7-2 with TRBJ1-5; tentative D call: TRBD1 (6 bases). The V and J ends lost 5 bases and 0 bases respectively, with 11 bases between them. Germline V CDR1 and CDR2: SGHTA, FQGNSA. The CDR3 loop spans 15 amino acids. The CDR3 coding sequence is TGTGCCAGCAGCCGCAGGGGCTATAGCAATCAGCCCCAGCATTTT. This translates into CASSRRGYSNQPQHF. Full variable domain (rest looked up from reference TRBV7-2 and TRBJ1-5): GAGVSQSPSNKVTEKGKDVELRCDPISGHTALYWYRQSLGQGLEFLIYFQGNSAPDKSGLPSDRFSAERTGGSVSTLTIQRTQQEDSAVYLCASSRRGYSNQPQHFGDGTRLSIL.

There are a few counts of this clonotype. V gene TRBV6-5 combines with J gene TRBJ2-7; D uncertain. CDR3 size: 15 residues. Germline CDR1 MNHEY, CDR2 SVGAGI. Trimming cost V 0 bases and J 2 bases, with 11 bases left between them. This chain's CDR3 is CASSYSTADAYEQYF. DNA for the CDR3: TGTGCCAGCAGTTACTCAACAGCAGACGCCTACGAGCAGTACTTC.

The chain's CDR3 is CASSATRVSGNTIYF. The CDR3 bases are TGTGCCAGCAGCGCAACGAGAGTCTCTGGAAACACCATATATTTT. The gene calls are TRBV7-9 and TRBJ1-3; D is unresolved. Trimming pared 5 bases from V and 0 bases from J, leaving 11 bases between. CDR3 size: 15 residues. CDR1 is SEHNR, CDR2 FQNEAQ, per germline (reference sequence).

This clonotype was detected only a few times. The chain carries TRBV3-1 and TRBJ1-3, with 9 bases matching TRBD1. The germline gives CDR1 LGHDT, CDR2 YNNKEL (reference sequence). After removal of 1 base from V and 9 bases from J, the junction contained 1 base not matched to a gene. The CDR3 extends over 13 amino acids. In DNA, the CDR3 is TGTGCCAGCAGCCAAGGGACAGGGGCCACCATATATTTT. Its translation: CASSQGTGATIYF.

The chain uses TRBV7-2 and TRBJ2-2; a possible D gene is TRBD2 (5 bases). In germline, CDR1 is SGHTA, CDR2 FQGNSA. The CDR3 has 16 residues. Trimming stripped 5 bases from V and 4 bases from J, with 17 bases between. Here the CDR3 reads CASSDRGLAPTGELFF. CDR3 coding DNA: TGTGCCAGCAGCGACCGAGGGTTAGCGCCCACCGGGGAGCTGTTTTTT.

This clonotype came up many times. The chain carries TRBV12-3 or TRBV12-4 and TRBJ1-1; 8 bases fit TRBD1. The J segment lost 6 bases and the V segment lost 10 bases, leaving 10 bases of the junction unmatched. The CDR3 has 13 amino acids. CDR3 DNA sequence: TGTGCCACACAGGGGGAGGGTACGGCTGAAGCTTTCTTT. Translation gives CATQGEGTAEAFF.

In this sample, this clonotype turned up a few times. J is TRBJ1-2 and V is TRBV29-1; the D gene is possibly TRBD1 (6 bases). The CDR3 length is 13 residues. V was trimmed by 4 bases and J by 0 bases, leaving 9 bases between them. Germline V gene lookup returns CDR1 SQVTM and CDR2 ANQGSEA. The CDR3 sequence is CSVATGTNYGYTF. The CDR3 nucleotides read TGCAGCGTTGCGACAGGAACTAACTATGGCTACACCTTC.